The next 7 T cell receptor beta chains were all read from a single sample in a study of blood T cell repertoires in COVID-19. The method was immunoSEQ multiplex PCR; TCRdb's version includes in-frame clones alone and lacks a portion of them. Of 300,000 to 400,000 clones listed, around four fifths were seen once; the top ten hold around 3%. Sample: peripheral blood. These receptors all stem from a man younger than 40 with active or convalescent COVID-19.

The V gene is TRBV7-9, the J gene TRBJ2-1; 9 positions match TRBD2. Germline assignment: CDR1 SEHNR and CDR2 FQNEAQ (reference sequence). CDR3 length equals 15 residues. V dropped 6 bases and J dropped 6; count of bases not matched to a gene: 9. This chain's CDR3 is CASRPSSGRVNEQFF. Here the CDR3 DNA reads TGTGCCAGCAGACCAAGTAGCGGGAGAGTCAATGAGCAGTTCTTC.

The CDR3, as DNA: TGTGCCATCAGTGATGTGTCGAGGCAGGGGCGTTACGAGCAGTACTTC. Translating it yields CAISDVSRQGRYEQYF. The rearrangement uses TRBV10-3 and TRBJ2-7, with a possible D match to TRBD1 (6 bases). The CDR3 length is 16 residues. Germline V gives CDR1 ENHRY, CDR2 SYGVKD. V gave up 3 bases and J gave up 4 bases, with 19 bases separating them.

DNA for the CDR3: TGTGCCAGTAGTACCTCGACAGGGTATAGCAATCAGCCCCAGCATTTT. Translation: CASSTSTGYSNQPQHF. The chain has TRBV19 and TRBJ1-5, with 7 bases lining up with TRBD1. The junction had 6 bases not matched to a gene; V was cut back by 4 bases and J by 0 bases. The CDR3 spans 16 residues. CDR1 LNHDA and CDR2 SQIVND come from the germline V gene (reference sequence).

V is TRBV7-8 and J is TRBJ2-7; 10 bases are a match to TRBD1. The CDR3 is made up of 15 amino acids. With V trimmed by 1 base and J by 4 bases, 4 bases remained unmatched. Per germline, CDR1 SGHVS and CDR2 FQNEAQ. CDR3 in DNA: TGTGCCAGCAGCTTAGAGACAGGGGGCACGTACGAGCAGTACTTC. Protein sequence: CASSLETGGTYEQYF.

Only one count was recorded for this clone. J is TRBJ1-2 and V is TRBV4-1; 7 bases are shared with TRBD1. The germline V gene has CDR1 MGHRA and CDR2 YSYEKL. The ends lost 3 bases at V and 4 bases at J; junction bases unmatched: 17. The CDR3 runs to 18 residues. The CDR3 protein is CASSHPSLDRLFPYGYTF. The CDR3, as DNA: TGCGCCAGCAGCCATCCCTCCCTGGACAGGTTGTTCCCCTATGGCTACACCTTC.

DNA of the CDR3: TGTGCCAGCAGCTTAGCAGGGAGCGGCTACACCTTC. It encodes CASSLAGSGYTF. The chain employs TRBV7-9 and TRBJ1-2; unclear D gene. Germline V gives CDR1 SEHNR, CDR2 FQNEAQ (reference sequence). This CDR3 has 12 amino acids. V dropped 0 bases and J dropped 8 bases, with 7 bases sitting between them. Looking up the rest from reference TRBV7-9 and TRBJ1-2 gives the full variable domain: DTGVSQNPRHKITKRGQNVTFRCDPISEHNRLYWYRQTLGQGPEFLTYFQNEAQLEKSRLLSDRFSAERPKGSFSTLEIQRTEQGDSAMYLCASSLAGSGYTFGSGTRLTVV.

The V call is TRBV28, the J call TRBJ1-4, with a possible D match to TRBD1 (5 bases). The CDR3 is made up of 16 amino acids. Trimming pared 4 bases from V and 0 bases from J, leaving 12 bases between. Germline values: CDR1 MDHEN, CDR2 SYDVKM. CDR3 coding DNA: TGTGCCAGCAGTTCCCCCGACAGAACAACTAATGAAAAACTGTTTTTT. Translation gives CASSSPDRTTNEKLFF.